This T cell receptor (beta chain) was sequenced for a study of early T cells in non-severe SARS-CoV-2 infection. Looking at the study overall: The input, bulk RNA from unsorted whole blood, was sequenced, and chains were unpaired. Findings of the study overall: VDJdb matching skewed toward anti-spike CD8 responses, missing private and CD4 specificities.

Germline CDR1 is SGHAT and CDR2 is FQNNGV. Unmatched junction bases numbered 5, after V lost 3 bases and J lost 2 bases. CDR3 length: 17 residues. Attachment of unique molecular identifiers to individual cDNA molecules was performed. MiXCR was run by TCRdb on the 5' RACE reads, yielding one entry per CDR3 protein. The table has about 69,000 distinct CDR3 sequences, about an eighth seen once. This clonotype was recorded a few times. Its antigen is not known. This clonotype was sampled from an adult who was a healthcare worker with PCR-confirmed SARS-CoV-2 infection or an uninfected control (not recorded which). The material was whole blood, obtained at baseline. The chain couples TRBV11-2 to TRBJ2-7; 15 positions match TRBD2. DNA for the CDR3: TGTGCCAGCAGCTTCGGGACTAGCGGGGGGAGCACCTACGAGCAGTACTTC. It yields the protein CASSFGTSGGSTYEQYF.